Below, one TCR beta chain is given with its context. Its specificity is unknown. This CDR3 is 13 amino acids long. Germline V gene sequence: CDR1 MNHNS, CDR2 SASEGT. Losses at the gene ends were 8 bases for V and 3 bases for J; bases not matched to a gene: 5. A second roughly 7 to 11 cycle PCR used barcoded and J-beta primers. Each CDR3 protein gets one entry after TCRdb re-called the 5' RACE reads with MiXCR. Among 910,000 or so distinct CDR3 sequences, 51% were seen once, and the ten largest hold 20% to 25%. This sample stems from a study of blood T cells in healthy people across ages. General observations from the study: Naive CD4+ cell counts and diversity both ran higher in long-lived than in aged donors.

The source of this sequence is a woman in her fifties or sixties in good health. This chain links TRBV6-1 with TRBJ2-3; 7 positions agree with TRBD1. Sequencing was done on a sample of blood. CDR3 in DNA: TGTGCCAGCGAGGGGACAGATACAGATACGCAGTATTTT. Its translation: CASEGTDTDTQYF.